Each of the 11 T cell receptor beta chains below was sequenced from the same sample in a study of beta chain features in type 1 diabetes. These receptors have no known antigen. Investigators reverse transcribed all isolated RNA, so they sequenced expressed TCRB transcripts. Measured with immunoSEQ multiplex PCR; TCRdb has only the in-frame clones, and not every one. The sample lists more than 250,000 clones, around 24% occurring once. Points from the study as a whole: Shorter TCRB CDR3s, moderately but significantly so, were found in Type 1 diabetes patients in all four CD4+ subsets.

Source material: naive CD4+ T cells from blood. The receptors originated from a woman aged 25 to 39 with type 1 diabetes.

The J gene is TRBJ2-7, the V gene TRBV7-8; D may be TRBD2 (5 bases). The V end lost 1 base, the J end lost 0 bases, and 10 bases lay between the germline ends. CDR3 size: 15 residues. Germline loops: CDR1 SGHVS, CDR2 FQNEAQ. CDR3 sequence: CASSLELGSSYEQYF. The CDR3 DNA sequence: TGTGCCAGCAGCTTAGAGCTGGGGAGCTCCTACGAGCAGTACTTC.

The CDR3 DNA is TGCGCCAGCAGCCTACTAGAAAGCACAGATACGCAGTATTTT. It specifies CASSLLESTDTQYF. V usage is TRBV5-1 and J usage is TRBJ2-3; D perhaps matches TRBD2 (5 bases). V gave up 4 bases and J gave up 0 bases, with 9 bases separating them. The V gene's germline CDR1 is SGHRS and CDR2 YFSETQ. This CDR3 has 14 residues.

This chain joins TRBV28 and TRBJ1-2; D uncertain. The CDR3 loop spans 13 amino acids. In germline, CDR1 is MDHEN, CDR2 SYDVKM. The V gene lost 6 bases and the J gene lost 5 bases, with 13 bases spanning the gap. The CDR3, as DNA: TGTGCCAGCAGGGACTCTAAGTGGTATGGCTACACCTTC. Protein sequence: CASRDSKWYGYTF.

J is TRBJ1-1 and V is TRBV30; 8 bases fit TRBD1. The CDR3 runs 15 residues. The germline V gene encodes CDR1 GTSNPN and CDR2 SVGIG (reference sequence). The V gene end was trimmed by 4 bases and the J gene end by 0 bases; junction bases not matched to a gene: 7. CDR3 protein: CAWKGQVIMNTEAFF. CDR3 nucleotide sequence: TGTGCCTGGAAGGGACAGGTTATTATGAACACTGAAGCTTTCTTT.

There are a few counts of this clone. The chain joins TRBV6-5 to TRBJ2-5; 7 bases line up with TRBD1. The CDR3 is made up of 14 amino acids. J lost 2 bases, V lost 8 bases, and 8 bases had no gene match. Germline V CDR1 and CDR2: MNHEY, SVGAGI. The CDR3 reads CASRVTGVQETQYF. CDR3 coding DNA: TGTGCCAGCCGGGTTACAGGGGTACAAGAGACCCAGTACTTC.

V and J are TRBV2 and TRBJ2-5, with 8 nucleotides matching TRBD2. CDR1 and CDR2 (germline): SNHLY, FYNNEI. The CDR3 loop spans 15 amino acids. V lost 3 bases, J lost 5 bases, and 8 bases stayed unmatched. Here the CDR3 DNA reads TGTGCCAGCAGTGAGCGGCTAGCGGGCTGGGAGACCCAGTACTTC. Translation: CASSERLAGWETQYF.

A few counts support this clone. V gene TRBV29-1 combines with J gene TRBJ2-7; weak D call: TRBD2 (5 bases). V was shortened by 5 bases and J by 5 bases, with 16 bases between the two germline ends. Germline loops: CDR1 SQVTM, CDR2 ANQGSEA. There are 13 residues in the CDR3. CDR3 loop: CSVTRLALNEQYF. The CDR3 bases are TGCAGCGTTACTAGACTGGCCCTTAACGAGCAGTACTTC.

The chain recombines TRBV7-9 with TRBJ2-7; no clear D gene. CDR1 SEHNR and CDR2 FQNEAQ come from the germline V gene (reference sequence). This CDR3 is built from 12 residues. Trimming stripped 2 bases from V and 7 bases from J, with 9 bases between. CDR3 nucleotide sequence: TGTGCCAGCAGCTTATCCCTATATGAGCAGTACTTC. Its protein is CASSLSLYEQYF. Drawing the rest from reference TRBV7-9 and TRBJ2-7, the complete variable domain is DTGVSQNPRHKITKRGQNVTFRCDPISEHNRLYWYRQTLGQGPEFLTYFQNEAQLEKSRLLSDRFSAERPKGSFSTLEIQRTEQGDSAMYLCASSLSLYEQYFGPGTRLTVT.

This clone was observed a few times. The V and J genes are TRBV23-1 and TRBJ2-7; perhaps TRBD1 as D (6 bases). TRBV23-1 is an open reading frame whose function is uncertain. This CDR3 has 14 amino acids. V was shortened by 3 bases and J by 4 bases, with 13 bases between the two germline ends. DNA for the CDR3: TGCGCCAGCAGTCACCCCCCTAGGGGGTACGAGCAGTACTTC. Its translation is CASSHPPRGYEQYF.

The chain employs TRBV6-6 and TRBJ2-1; 8 bases agree with TRBD1. CDR1 is MNHNY, CDR2 SVGAGI, per germline (reference sequence). The length of the CDR3 is 15 residues. V trimming: 5 bases; J trimming: 9 bases; junction bases outside the gene matches: 12. CDR3 in amino acids: CASSPDRDRSGEQFF. CDR3 bases: TGTGCCAGCAGTCCTGACAGGGACAGGTCAGGTGAGCAGTTCTTC.

V is TRBV6-5 and J is TRBJ2-5, with D perhaps matching TRBD2 (5 bases). CDR1 MNHEY and CDR2 SVGAGI come from the germline V gene. Trimming stripped 4 bases from V and 1 base from J, with 13 bases between. CDR3 length: 15 amino acids. CDR3: CASSSIGGPQETQYF. The CDR3 coding sequence is TGTGCCAGCAGTTCCATTGGAGGCCCCCAAGAGACCCAGTACTTC.